This TCR beta chain came from a study of spatial heterogeneity in lung cancer. Study results and caveats: Compared with follow-up, resection was when ubiquitous expanded tumor TCRs appeared in blood more.

Time point: sample taken at primary tumor resection. Just over 70 TRACERx patients with early, untreated non-small cell lung cancer donated samples. From tumor, nontumor lung or frozen PBMC, whole RNA was taken unsorted for sequencing. The CDR3 is 15 residues long. Germline V gene data show CDR1 as SGHRS and CDR2 as YFSETQ. With 1 base removed from V and 0 bases from J, the gap between germline ends came to 8 bases. Note on this clonotype: Its antigen is as yet unknown.

TCRdb reanalysed the 5' RACE reads using MiXCR and keeps one entry per CDR3 protein. Among about 92,000 distinct CDR3 sequences, approximately 12% were seen once, and the ten largest hold 35% to 45%. This sequence joins TRBV5-1 and TRBJ1-3; no definite D call. The sequences come from PBMCs, collected at surgery. The TCR sequence derives from a male donor with early-stage non-small cell lung cancer. The CDR3 bases are TGCGCCAGCAGCTTGCTGTCGAGCTCTGGAAACACCATATATTTT. The encoded protein is CASSLLSSSGNTIYF.